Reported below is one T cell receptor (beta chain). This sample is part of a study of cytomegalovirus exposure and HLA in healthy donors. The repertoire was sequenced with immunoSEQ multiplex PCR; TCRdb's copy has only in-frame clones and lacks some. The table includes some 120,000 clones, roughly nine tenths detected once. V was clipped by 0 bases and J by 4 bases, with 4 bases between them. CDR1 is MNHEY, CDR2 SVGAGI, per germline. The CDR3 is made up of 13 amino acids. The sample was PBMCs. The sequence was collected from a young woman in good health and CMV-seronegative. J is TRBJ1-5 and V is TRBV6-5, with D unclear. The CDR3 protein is CASSYSYNQPQHF. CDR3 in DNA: TGTGCCAGCAGTTACTCCTATAATCAGCCCCAGCATTTT.